This T cell receptor beta chain was captured by sequencing in a study of T cell changes during pregnancy in multiple sclerosis. Profiling relied on immunoSEQ multiplex PCR, and the TCRdb table lists in-frame clones only, not all of them. The table lists approximately 100,000 clones, less than 95% of them singletons, with roughly 1.5% in the top ten. This TCR was recovered from a female donor with multiple sclerosis, enrolled in a pregnancy study. This sample comprised peripheral blood, obtained after pregnancy.

The CDR3 sequence: CAMGRDSAYNEQFF. The CDR3 DNA sequence: TGTGCCATGGGCCGGGACAGCGCCTACAATGAGCAGTTCTTC. The rearrangement joins TRBV2 to TRBJ2-1; 7 positions agree with TRBD1. The CDR3 length is 14 residues. Germline CDR1 reads SNHLY; CDR2 reads FYNNEI. J gave up 2 bases and V 10 bases, and 8 bases lay outside the gene matches.